The rows below give T cell receptor beta chains drawn from one sample of a study of T cell repertoires in cytomegalovirus infection. One entry per CDR3 protein results from TCRdb running MiXCR on the reads. The sample consists of some 100,000 distinct CDR3 sequences, more than 20% of them appearing once. Sequenced: CD8+ T cells from PBMCs. These receptors were taken from a human donor in good health (CMV status not recorded). Some clones in this sample may be carry-over from other donors' samples. CDR3s include the opening cysteine and the closing phenylalanine or tryptophan. Fields, in order: J gene, clone size, V gene, D gene, CDR3 protein, CDR3 DNA. A D gene is named only where the DNA matches it firmly. A clone size is listed for some rows: how often the clone was seen (once, few, many), or a class if it is expanded.

J gene: TRBJ2-1; clone size: NA; V gene: TRBV28; D gene: TRBD2; CDR3 protein: CASTHGSGLDDEQFF; CDR3 DNA: TGTGCCAGCACGCATGGGTCGGGACTAGACGATGAGCAGTTCTTC
J gene: TRBJ2-7; clone size: once; V gene: TRBV7-3; D gene: TRBD1; CDR3 protein: CATIRDRGGEQYF; CDR3 DNA: TGTGCCACCATACGGGACAGGGGAGGCGAGCAGTACTTC
J gene: TRBJ2-7; clone size: few; V gene: TRBV20-1; D gene: TRBD1; CDR3 protein: CSARSGTGGAYEQYF; CDR3 DNA: TGCAGTGCTAGGTCCGGGACAGGGGGGGCCTACGAGCAGTACTTC
J gene: TRBJ2-1; clone size: few; V gene: TRBV5-1; D gene: TRBD2; CDR3 protein: CASSLVTGGRKNEQFF; CDR3 DNA: TGCGCCAGCAGCTTGGTCACTGGCGGGAGAAAGAATGAGCAGTTCTTC
J gene: TRBJ2-3; clone size: few; V gene: TRBV11-1; D gene: NA; CDR3 protein: CASSLRTWTSDTQYF; CDR3 DNA: TGTGCCAGCAGCTTACGTACTTGGACCTCAGATACGCAGTATTTT
J gene: TRBJ2-7; clone size: few; V gene: TRBV20-1; D gene: TRBD2; CDR3 protein: CSVPTPLAGSYEQYF; CDR3 DNA: TGCAGTGTTCCTACACCCCTAGCGGGCTCCTACGAGCAGTACTTC
J gene: TRBJ2-6; clone size: NA; V gene: TRBV4-1; D gene: NA; CDR3 protein: CASSQGGGANVLTF; CDR3 DNA: TGCGCCAGCAGCCAAGGAGGTGGGGCCAACGTCCTGACTTTC
J gene: TRBJ2-7; clone size: few; V gene: TRBV12-3/TRBV12-4; D gene: NA; CDR3 protein: CASTSVVGLTYEQYF; CDR3 DNA: TGTGCCAGCACCTCGGTGGTGGGGCTCACCTACGAGCAGTACTTC
J gene: TRBJ1-1; clone size: NA; V gene: TRBV30; D gene: NA; CDR3 protein: CAWSQMAGPTEAFF; CDR3 DNA: TGTGCCTGGAGCCAAATGGCAGGGCCCACTGAAGCTTTCTTT
J gene: TRBJ2-7; clone size: NA; V gene: TRBV7-9; D gene: NA; CDR3 protein: CASSLVTRPYEQYF; CDR3 DNA: TGTGCCAGCAGCTTAGTTACGCGGCCCTACGAGCAGTACTTC
J gene: TRBJ2-7; clone size: NA; V gene: TRBV14; D gene: NA; CDR3 protein: CASSQGGGYEQYF; CDR3 DNA: TGTGCCAGCAGCCAAGGGGGCGGGTACGAGCAGTACTTC